This section outlines one T cell receptor beta chain sequence together with its context. Its antigen is not known. Using immunoSEQ multiplex PCR, the repertoire was profiled, and TCRdb retains in-frame clones only, with some absent. Of roughly 68,000 clones in the sample, nearly 95% were seen once. These data are taken from a study of PD-1 blockade in classical Hodgkin lymphoma. Broader study findings: Healthy donors were reported to have higher baseline TCR diversity than newly diagnosed patients. Sources of repertoire differences remain undefined, possibly disease activity or prior therapy.

This CDR3 comprises 13 residues. The junction had 3 bases not matched to a gene; V was cut back by 3 bases and J by 5 bases. Germline V gives CDR1 LNHDA, CDR2 SQIVND (reference sequence). The sample's time point: newly diagnosed, previously untreated cHL patient sample. Acting as the comparison were PBMCs from newly diagnosed, untreated classical Hodgkin lymphoma. This chain links TRBV19 with TRBJ2-7; 8 bases agree with TRBD2. This receptor was taken from a human donor with classical Hodgkin lymphoma. Input material: peripheral blood mononuclear cells (PBMCs). The CDR3 DNA sequence: TGTGCCAGTAGTATTACTAGCGGTGACGAGCAGTACTTC. Translated, it gives CASSITSGDEQYF.